This TCR beta chain was documented in a study of shared clonotypes between healthy human individuals. Study results and caveats: Among the subsets, naive ones generally showed larger estimated richness than memory ones. For naive CD4 cells, approximately 5% of clonotypes were shared across a few donors. The low donor count limited represented genetic and exposure-history diversity.

This CDR3 has 18 residues. Of note for this clone: Its antigen remains unknown.

Libraries were prepared by immunoSEQ multiplex PCR; TCRdb keeps only in-frame clonotypes and omits some of them. The sample has around 1,900,000 clones; over 85% are singletons. As defined, naive CD8 cells were CD45RO-negative and positively selected for CCR7, with terminally differentiated effector memory CD45RA+ cells excluded. Healthy HIV-negative adults without recent acute infections or vaccinations served as donors. The origin of this receptor is a young man in good health. Some clones in this sample may be carry-over from other donors' samples. The sequenced sample consisted of naive CD8+ T cells from PBMCs. This sequence joins TRBV21-1 and TRBJ2-5; whether TRBD2, the table's D call, matches the DNA was not checked. TRBV21-1 is a documented pseudogene. The CDR3 spells CASSNPPRPGGIRETQYF. For the CDR3, the DNA is TGTGCCAGCAGCAATCCCCCTCGTCCGGGGGGGATCCGGGAGACCCAGTACTTC.